The next 21 T cell receptor beta chains were all read from a single sample in a study of blood T cell repertoires in COVID-19. Using immunoSEQ multiplex PCR, the repertoire was profiled, and TCRdb retains in-frame clones only, with some absent. The table lists hundreds of thousands of clones, roughly 90% of them singletons. Input material: peripheral blood. The receptors shown here come from a woman between 50 and 59 years old who had recovered from COVID-19.

This chain joins TRBV19 and TRBJ1-1, with D perhaps matching TRBD1 (5 bases). CDR3 length: 15 residues. The germline V and J ends were trimmed by 5 bases and 5 bases, with 18 bases remaining between them. Germline V gives CDR1 LNHDA, CDR2 SQIVND (reference sequence). The CDR3 coding sequence is TGTGCCAGTAGTCCACATATGACAGTTGGGACTGAAGCTTTCTTT. Translated: CASSPHMTVGTEAFF.

This clone came up once. The V call is TRBV19, the J call TRBJ2-1; the match to TRBD2 covers 8 bases. Trimming removed 5 bases from V and 4 bases from J; junction bases left unmatched: 7. Germline CDR1 and CDR2: LNHDA and SQIVND (reference sequence). There are 15 residues in the CDR3. As DNA, the CDR3 is TGTGCCAGTAGTTATAAAGCGGGGGCGTACAATGAGCAGTTCTTC. Translating it yields CASSYKAGAYNEQFF.

This chain connects TRBV9 to TRBJ1-2; D may be TRBD1 (5 bases). The germline CDR1 and CDR2 sequences are SGDLS and YYNGEE. The CDR3 is 16 amino acids. The V and J ends lost 0 bases and 1 base respectively, with 13 bases between them. The CDR3 is CASSVDPGYYNYGYTF. CDR3 sequence (DNA): TGTGCCAGCAGCGTAGATCCAGGGTATTATAACTATGGCTACACCTTC.

The CDR3 sequence is CARSLARAGEGTDTQYF. In DNA, the CDR3 is TGTGCCAGAAGCTTGGCGCGCGCGGGAGAGGGCACAGATACGCAGTATTTT. This chain joins TRBV5-3 and TRBJ2-3; 7 bases are shared with TRBD2. TRBV5-3 is an open reading frame, and its role is uncertain. V lost 0 bases, J lost 1 base, and 8 bases stayed unmatched. This CDR3 has 17 residues.

This chain connects TRBV7-9 to TRBJ2-7; weak D call: TRBD2 (6 bases). Germline loops: CDR1 SEHNR, CDR2 FQNEAQ (reference sequence). The CDR3 covers 12 residues. Trimming shortened V by 6 bases and J by 6 bases, and 12 bases separated the two germline ends. CDR3 region: CASSGLAREQYF. As DNA, the CDR3 is TGTGCCAGCAGTGGGCTAGCGCGCGAGCAGTACTTC.

The chain uses TRBV19 and TRBJ2-1; tentative D call: TRBD1 (5 bases). V lost 2 bases and J lost 1, with 12 bases in between. Germline assignment: CDR1 LNHDA and CDR2 SQIVND (reference sequence). The CDR3 is made up of 16 amino acids. CDR3 in amino acids: CASSIWGRVSYNEQFF. CDR3 DNA: TGTGCCAGTAGTATATGGGGCAGGGTTTCCTACAATGAGCAGTTCTTC. Drawing the rest from reference TRBV19 and TRBJ2-1, the complete variable domain is DGGITQSPKYLFRKEGQNVTLSCEQNLNHDAMYWYRQDPGQGLRLIYYSQIVNDFQKGDIAEGYSVSREKKESFPLTVTSAQKNPTAFYLCASSIWGRVSYNEQFFGPGTRLTVL.

To note about this clone: The junction departs from the called germline gene at one end, perhaps through a read error. The chain uses TRBV7-7 and TRBJ2-5; maybe TRBD2 (6 bases). The germline CDR1 and CDR2 sequences are SSHAT and FNYEAQ (reference sequence). This CDR3 region has 13 residues. The CDR3 nucleotides read TGTGCTAGCAGCCGGAGGGTTCAAGAGACCCAGTACTTC. Translating gives CASSRRVQETQYF.

As concerns this clone: Distinct nucleotide sequences in the sample also encode this CDR3. The rearrangement joins TRBV9 to TRBJ1-2; D call uncertain. Germline CDR1 and CDR2: SGDLS and YYNGEE. Between the trimmed V and J ends, which lost 2 bases and 8 bases, there was a span of 13 bases. The CDR3 spans 13 residues. CDR3 sequence: CASSVEGMRGYTF. The CDR3 DNA is TGTGCCAGCAGCGTCGAGGGAATGAGAGGCTACACCTTC. Filled out from reference TRBV9 and TRBJ1-2, the complete variable domain reads DSGVTQTPKHLITATGQRVTLRCSPRSGDLSVYWYQQSLDQGLQFLIQYYNGEERAKGNILERFSAQQFPDLHSELNLSSLELGDSALYFCASSVEGMRGYTFGSGTRLTVV.

This chain connects TRBV20-1 to TRBJ2-3, with 8 nucleotides matching TRBD1. The germline V gene encodes CDR1 DFQATT and CDR2 SNEGSKA (reference sequence). The V gene end was trimmed by 3 bases and the J gene end by 5 bases; junction bases not matched to a gene: 4. There are 13 residues in the CDR3. The CDR3 sequence: CSASQGAGDTQYF. Written as DNA, the CDR3 is TGCAGTGCTAGTCAGGGGGCTGGAGATACGCAGTATTTT.

The chain couples TRBV10-3 to TRBJ1-1; a weak D match, TRBD1 (5 bases). The CDR3 has 14 residues. Germline V lookup: CDR1 ENHRY, CDR2 SYGVKD. V was clipped by 4 bases and J by 1 base, with 10 bases between them. The CDR3 region is CAISATTGNTEAFF. CDR3 in DNA: TGTGCCATCAGTGCGACCACAGGGAACACTGAAGCTTTCTTT.

The genes are TRBV7-6 and TRBJ2-2; D unclear. CDR1 and CDR2 from the germline V gene are SGHVS and FNYEAQ. Trimming took off 3 bases at V and 6 bases at J, with 8 bases between the two ends. The CDR3 covers 13 residues. The CDR3 region is CASSFSVSGELFF. The CDR3 DNA reads TGTGCCAGCAGCTTTAGTGTGTCCGGGGAGCTGTTTTTT.

This clone was recorded once. The chain links TRBV4-2 to TRBJ1-2; 9 nucleotides align to TRBD1. CDR3 length: 15 residues. V dropped 1 base and J dropped 6; count of bases not matched to a gene: 6. CDR1 and CDR2 from the germline V gene are LGHNA and YNFKEQ. The CDR3 sequence: CASSQAPGQGDGYTF. Written as DNA, the CDR3 is TGTGCCAGCAGCCAAGCCCCGGGACAGGGAGATGGCTACACCTTC.

The chain is built from TRBV11-3 and TRBJ2-1; 9 nucleotides match TRBD2. Germline V gives CDR1 SGHNT, CDR2 YENEEA. V was clipped by 3 bases and J by 7 bases; unmatched bases: 7. This CDR3 is 15 amino acids long. The CDR3 nucleotides read TGTGCCAGCAGCTTGCGGGAGGGCCCCTCTAATGAGCAGTTCTTC. It codes for CASSLREGPSNEQFF. The entire variable domain, with the rest obtained from reference TRBV11-3 and TRBJ2-1, is as follows: EAGVVQSPRYKIIEKKQPVAFWCNPISGHNTLYWYLQNLGQGPELLIRYENEEAVDDSQLPKDRFSAERLKGVDSTLKIQPAELGDSAVYLCASSLREGPSNEQFFGPGTRLTVL.

V gene TRBV5-1 combines with J gene TRBJ1-1; TRBD1 might be the D (6 bases). The CDR3 is 16 amino acids. Per the germline V gene, CDR1 is SGHRS and CDR2 is YFSETQ. V was cut by 0 bases and J by 0 bases, with 12 bases left in between. CDR3 DNA: TGCGCCAGCAGCTTGGGTAATTACAGGGTGAACACTGAAGCTTTCTTT. Translation gives CASSLGNYRVNTEAFF.

The chain has TRBV7-9 and TRBJ1-1; 11 nucleotides agree with TRBD1. The CDR3 contains 19 residues. CDR1 and CDR2 from the germline V gene are SEHNR and FQNEAQ (reference sequence). Trimming cost V 1 base and J 8 bases; bases outside gene matches: 18. This chain's CDR3 is CASSLGLRFRTGGAGEAFF. The CDR3, as DNA: TGTGCCAGCAGCTTAGGTCTAAGATTCAGGACAGGGGGCGCCGGAGAAGCTTTCTTT.

In regard to this clone: This same CDR3 is encoded by further DNA sequences in the sample. This rearrangement joins TRBV7-2 to TRBJ1-2, with 7 bases fitting TRBD1. The ends lost 5 bases at V and 2 bases at J; junction bases unmatched: 5. Germline V gene lookup returns CDR1 SGHTA and CDR2 FQGNSA. This CDR3 contains 14 residues. The chain's CDR3 is CASSPQTGNYGYTF. The CDR3 nucleotides read TGTGCCAGCAGCCCGCAGACAGGGAACTATGGCTACACCTTC.

Points on this clone: Other DNA sequences in this sample translate to the same CDR3. This chain links TRBV19 with TRBJ2-1; D remains unclear. Trimming shortened V by 3 bases and J by 0 bases, and 6 bases separated the two germline ends. The CDR3 runs 14 residues. Per the germline V gene, CDR1 is LNHDA and CDR2 is SQIVND (reference sequence). CDR3 DNA sequence: TGTGCCAGTAGTATTGGCGGCTCCTACAATGAGCAGTTCTTC. Its translation is CASSIGGSYNEQFF.

This sequence joins TRBV7-8 and TRBJ2-1; D might be TRBD2 (6 bases). The germline gives CDR1 SGHVS, CDR2 FQNEAQ. V dropped 3 bases and J dropped 4 bases, with 10 bases sitting between them. The CDR3 is 14 residues long. The CDR3 region has the DNA TGTGCCAGCAGCTTTTGGGACTCTTACAATGAGCAGTTCTTC. Amino acids: CASSFWDSYNEQFF.

This chain uses TRBV18 with TRBJ2-1; 10 bases are shared with TRBD1. Germline V gives CDR1 KGHSH, CDR2 LQKENI. V dropped 3 bases and J dropped 5; count of bases not matched to a gene: 4. The CDR3 covers 15 residues. The CDR3: CASSPVGTGDNEQFF. The CDR3 nucleotides read TGTGCCAGCTCACCGGTCGGGACAGGGGACAATGAGCAGTTCTTC.

The chain employs TRBV5-1 and TRBJ2-3; 7 bases match TRBD2. Germline CDR1 SGHRS, CDR2 YFSETQ. The V segment lost 4 bases and the J segment 2 bases; nucleotides outside the gene matches: 10. The CDR3 runs to 16 residues. The CDR3 DNA sequence: TGCGCCAGCAGCCCGATCTCGGCGGGAGTCACAGATACGCAGTATTTT. Translated, it gives CASSPISAGVTDTQYF.

The DNA for the CDR3 is TGTGCCAGCAGTTTCTGGGACTCGCCGGAGCAGTACTTC. Amino acid sequence: CASSFWDSPEQYF. The J gene is TRBJ2-7, the V gene TRBV28; D is possibly TRBD2 (6 bases). V shed 3 bases and J shed 7 bases, with 13 bases lying between them. Looked up from germline, CDR1 is MDHEN and CDR2 is SYDVKM. This CDR3 contains 13 residues.